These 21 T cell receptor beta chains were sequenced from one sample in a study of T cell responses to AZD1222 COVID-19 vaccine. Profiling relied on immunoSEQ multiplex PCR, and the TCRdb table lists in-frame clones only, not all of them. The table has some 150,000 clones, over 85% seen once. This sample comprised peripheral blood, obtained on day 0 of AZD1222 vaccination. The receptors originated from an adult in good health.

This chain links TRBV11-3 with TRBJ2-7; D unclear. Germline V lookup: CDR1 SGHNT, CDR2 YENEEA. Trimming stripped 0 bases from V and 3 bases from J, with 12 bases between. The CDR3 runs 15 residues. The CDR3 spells CASSLESRPDYEQYF. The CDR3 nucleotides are TGTGCCAGCAGCTTAGAAAGTAGACCCGACTACGAGCAGTACTTC.

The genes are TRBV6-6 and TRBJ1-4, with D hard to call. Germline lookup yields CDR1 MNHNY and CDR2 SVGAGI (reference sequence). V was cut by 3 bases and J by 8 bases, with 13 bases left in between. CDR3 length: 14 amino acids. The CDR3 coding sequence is TGTGCCAGCAGTTATGTGGGTCATGGGGAAAAACTGTTTTTT. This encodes CASSYVGHGEKLFF.

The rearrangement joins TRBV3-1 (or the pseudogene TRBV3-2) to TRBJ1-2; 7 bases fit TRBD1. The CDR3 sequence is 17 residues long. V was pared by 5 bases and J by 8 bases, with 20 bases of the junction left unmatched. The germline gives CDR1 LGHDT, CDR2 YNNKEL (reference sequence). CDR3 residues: CASSAGVTGRWGIGYTF. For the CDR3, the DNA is TGTGCCAGCAGCGCCGGGGTGACAGGGCGTTGGGGAATCGGCTACACCTTC.

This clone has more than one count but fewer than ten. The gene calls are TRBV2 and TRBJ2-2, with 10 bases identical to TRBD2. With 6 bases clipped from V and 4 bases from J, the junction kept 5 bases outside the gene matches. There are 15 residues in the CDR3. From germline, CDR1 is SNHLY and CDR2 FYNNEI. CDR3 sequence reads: CASRNLAGATGELFF. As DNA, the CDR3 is TGTGCCAGCAGAAACCTAGCGGGAGCCACCGGGGAGCTGTTTTTT. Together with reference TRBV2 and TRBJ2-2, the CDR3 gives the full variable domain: EPEVTQTPSHQVTQMGQEVILRCVPISNHLYFYWYRQILGQKVEFLVSFYNNEISEKSEIFDDQFSVERPDGSNFTLKIRSTKLEDSAMYFCASRNLAGATGELFFGEGSRLTVL.

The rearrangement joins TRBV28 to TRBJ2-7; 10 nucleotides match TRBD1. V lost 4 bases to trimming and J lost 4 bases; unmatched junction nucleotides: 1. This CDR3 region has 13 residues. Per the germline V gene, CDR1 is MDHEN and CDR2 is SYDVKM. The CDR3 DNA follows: TGTGCCAGCAGTTCGGGACAGGGGTACGAGCAGTACTTC. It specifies CASSSGQGYEQYF.

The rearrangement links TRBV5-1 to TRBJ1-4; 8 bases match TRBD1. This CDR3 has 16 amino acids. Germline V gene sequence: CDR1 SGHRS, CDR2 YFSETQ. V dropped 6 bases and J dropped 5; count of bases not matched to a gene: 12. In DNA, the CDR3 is TGCGCCAGCACCAAGAGACCGGGACAGGACAATGAAAAACTGTTTTTT. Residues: CASTKRPGQDNEKLFF.

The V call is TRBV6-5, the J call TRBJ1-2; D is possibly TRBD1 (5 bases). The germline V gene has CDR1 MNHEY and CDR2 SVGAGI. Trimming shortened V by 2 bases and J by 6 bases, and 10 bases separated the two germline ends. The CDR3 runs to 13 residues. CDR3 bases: TGTGCCAGCAGTTACCGGCCAGGGAATGGCTACACCTTC. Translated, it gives CASSYRPGNGYTF.

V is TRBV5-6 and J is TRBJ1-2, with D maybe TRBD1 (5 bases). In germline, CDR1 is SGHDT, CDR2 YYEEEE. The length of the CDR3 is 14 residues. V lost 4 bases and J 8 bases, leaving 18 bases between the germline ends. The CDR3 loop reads CASSPPRARDGYTF. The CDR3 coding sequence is TGTGCCAGCAGCCCACCCAGGGCGAGAGACGGCTACACCTTC.

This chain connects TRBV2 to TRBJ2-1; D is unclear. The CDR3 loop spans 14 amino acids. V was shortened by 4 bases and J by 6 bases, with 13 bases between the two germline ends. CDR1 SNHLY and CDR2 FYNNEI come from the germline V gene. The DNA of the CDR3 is TGTGCCAGCAGTGGCGGAGACCCTTCCAATGAGCAGTTCTTC. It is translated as CASSGGDPSNEQFF.

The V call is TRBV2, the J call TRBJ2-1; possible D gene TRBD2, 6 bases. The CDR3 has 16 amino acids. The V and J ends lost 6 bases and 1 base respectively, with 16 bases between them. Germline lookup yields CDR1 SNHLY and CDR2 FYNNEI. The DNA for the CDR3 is TGTGCCAGCAGGAGGGACGTGACTAGGTCCTACAATGAGCAGTTCTTC. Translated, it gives CASRRDVTRSYNEQFF. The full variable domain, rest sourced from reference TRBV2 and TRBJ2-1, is EPEVTQTPSHQVTQMGQEVILRCVPISNHLYFYWYRQILGQKVEFLVSFYNNEISEKSEIFDDQFSVERPDGSNFTLKIRSTKLEDSAMYFCASRRDVTRSYNEQFFGPGTRLTVL.

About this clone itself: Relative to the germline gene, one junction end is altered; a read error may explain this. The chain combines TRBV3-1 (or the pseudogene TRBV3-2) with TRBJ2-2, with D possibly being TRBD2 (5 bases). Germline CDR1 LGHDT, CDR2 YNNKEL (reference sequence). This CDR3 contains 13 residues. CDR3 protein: CASSPYLSGELFF. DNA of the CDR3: TGTGCCAGCAGTCCCTACCTATCCGGGGAGTTGTTTTTT.

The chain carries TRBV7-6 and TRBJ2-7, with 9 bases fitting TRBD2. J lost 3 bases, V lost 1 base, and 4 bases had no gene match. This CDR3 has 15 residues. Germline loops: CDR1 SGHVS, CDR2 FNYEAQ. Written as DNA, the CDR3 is TGTGCCAGCAGCTTAGATGCGGGGGGGGGCTACGAGCAGTACTTC. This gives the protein CASSLDAGGGYEQYF.

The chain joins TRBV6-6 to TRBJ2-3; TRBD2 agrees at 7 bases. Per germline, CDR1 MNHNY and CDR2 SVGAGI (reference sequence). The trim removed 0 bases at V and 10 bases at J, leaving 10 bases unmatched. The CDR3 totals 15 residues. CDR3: CASSYSLGGTTAQYF. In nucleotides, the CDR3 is TGTGCCAGCAGTTACTCGTTAGGCGGGACTACAGCGCAGTATTTT.

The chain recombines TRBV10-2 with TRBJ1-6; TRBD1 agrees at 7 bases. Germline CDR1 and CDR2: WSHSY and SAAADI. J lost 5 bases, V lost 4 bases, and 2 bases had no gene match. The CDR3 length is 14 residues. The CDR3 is CASSGQGNNSPLHF. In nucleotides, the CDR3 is TGCGCCAGCAGTGGACAGGGAAATAATTCACCCCTCCACTTT.

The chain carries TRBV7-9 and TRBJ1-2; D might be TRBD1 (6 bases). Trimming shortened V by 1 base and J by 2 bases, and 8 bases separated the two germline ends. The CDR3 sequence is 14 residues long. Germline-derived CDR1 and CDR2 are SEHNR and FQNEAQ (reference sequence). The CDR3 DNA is TGTGCCAGCAGCTTAGACAGGGCGAACTATGGCTACACCTTC. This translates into CASSLDRANYGYTF.

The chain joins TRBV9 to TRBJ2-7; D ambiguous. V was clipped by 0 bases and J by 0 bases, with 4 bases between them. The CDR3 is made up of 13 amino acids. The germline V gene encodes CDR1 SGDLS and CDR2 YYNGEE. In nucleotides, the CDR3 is TGTGCCAGCAGCGTAGAGGACTCCTACGAGCAGTACTTC. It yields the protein CASSVEDSYEQYF. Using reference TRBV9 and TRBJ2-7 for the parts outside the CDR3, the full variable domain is DSGVTQTPKHLITATGQRVTLRCSPRSGDLSVYWYQQSLDQGLQFLIQYYNGEERAKGNILERFSAQQFPDLHSELNLSSLELGDSALYFCASSVEDSYEQYFGPGTRLTVT.

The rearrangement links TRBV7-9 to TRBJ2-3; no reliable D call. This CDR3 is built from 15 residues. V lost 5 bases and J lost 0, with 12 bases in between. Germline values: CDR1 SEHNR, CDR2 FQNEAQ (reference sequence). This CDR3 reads CASSAPWNSTDTQYF. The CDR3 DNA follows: TGTGCCAGCAGCGCACCGTGGAATAGCACAGATACGCAGTATTTT.

This CDR3 reads CASTSLAGSYTDTQYF. CDR3 DNA: TGTGCCAGCACATCCCTAGCGGGTTCCTACACAGATACGCAGTATTTT. The chain links TRBV13 to TRBJ2-3, with 8 bases lining up with TRBD2. Germline CDR1 reads PRHDT; CDR2 reads FYEKMQ (reference sequence). V lost 7 bases, J lost 2 bases, and 11 bases stayed unmatched. This CDR3 region has 16 residues.

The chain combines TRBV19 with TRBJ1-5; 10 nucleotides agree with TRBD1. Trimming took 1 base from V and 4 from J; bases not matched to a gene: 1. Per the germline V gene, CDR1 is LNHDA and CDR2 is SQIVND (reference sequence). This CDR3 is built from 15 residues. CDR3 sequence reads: CASSIGTGGNQPQHF. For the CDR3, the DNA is TGTGCCAGTAGTATAGGGACAGGGGGAAATCAGCCCCAGCATTTT.

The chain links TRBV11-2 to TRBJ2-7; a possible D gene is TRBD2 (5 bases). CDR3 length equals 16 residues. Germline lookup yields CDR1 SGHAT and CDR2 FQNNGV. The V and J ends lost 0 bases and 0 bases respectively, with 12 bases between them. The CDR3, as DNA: TGTGCCAGCAGCTTAGATAGGAGGCCATACTCCTACGAGCAGTACTTC. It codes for CASSLDRRPYSYEQYF.

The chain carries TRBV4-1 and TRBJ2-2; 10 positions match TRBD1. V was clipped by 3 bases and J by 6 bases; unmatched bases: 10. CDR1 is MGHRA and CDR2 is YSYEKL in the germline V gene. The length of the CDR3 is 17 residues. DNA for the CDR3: TGCGCCAGCAGCCACCTAGACAGGGGGCGTCTCCCCGGGGAGCTGTTTTTT. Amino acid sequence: CASSHLDRGRLPGELFF.